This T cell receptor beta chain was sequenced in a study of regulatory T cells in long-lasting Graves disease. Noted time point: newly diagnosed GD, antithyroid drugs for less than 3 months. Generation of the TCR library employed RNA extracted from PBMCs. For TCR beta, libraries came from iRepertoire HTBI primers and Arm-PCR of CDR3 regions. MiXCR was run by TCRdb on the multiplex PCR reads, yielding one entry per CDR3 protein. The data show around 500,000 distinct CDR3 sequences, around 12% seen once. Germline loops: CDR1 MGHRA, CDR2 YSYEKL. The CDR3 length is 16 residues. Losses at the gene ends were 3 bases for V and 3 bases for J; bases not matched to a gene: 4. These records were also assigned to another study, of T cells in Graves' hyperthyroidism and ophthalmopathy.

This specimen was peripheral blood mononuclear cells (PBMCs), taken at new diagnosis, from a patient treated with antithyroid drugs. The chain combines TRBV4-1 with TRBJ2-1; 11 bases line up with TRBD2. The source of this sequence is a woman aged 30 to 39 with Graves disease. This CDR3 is CASSHRGTSGYNEQFF. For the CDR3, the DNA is TGCGCCAGCAGCCATAGGGGGACTAGCGGCTACAATGAGCAGTTCTTC.